This T cell receptor (beta chain) was identified in a study of blood T cells in healthy people across ages. Study-wide findings and caveats: Naive T cell percentage showed a strong correlation with TCR beta diversity. In long-lived donors, naive CD4+ cell counts and diversity exceeded those of aged donors. Possibly confounding the expanded clonotype changes was the fact that donor CMV status was unknown.

Each sample gave at least 7 million isolated PBMCs. Together with a sample-barcoded 5' primer, a J-beta primer mix was included in a second PCR lasting about 7 to 12 cycles. One entry per CDR3 protein results from TCRdb running MiXCR on the 5' RACE reads. The table includes roughly 1,500,000 distinct CDR3 sequences, roughly 30% detected once. As to this clonotype: The antigen is undetermined.

V shed 4 bases and J shed 6 bases, with 16 bases lying between them. The CDR3 is 15 residues long. Per the germline V gene, CDR1 is SSHAT and CDR2 is FNYEAQ (reference sequence). The chain carries TRBV7-7 and TRBJ2-1; no firm D call. The origin of this receptor is a woman in her thirties in good health. Input material: blood. CDR3 sequence (DNA): TGTGCCAGCAGCTCGGATATTGGAGTTACCAATGAGCAGTTCTTC. Protein sequence: CASSSDIGVTNEQFF.